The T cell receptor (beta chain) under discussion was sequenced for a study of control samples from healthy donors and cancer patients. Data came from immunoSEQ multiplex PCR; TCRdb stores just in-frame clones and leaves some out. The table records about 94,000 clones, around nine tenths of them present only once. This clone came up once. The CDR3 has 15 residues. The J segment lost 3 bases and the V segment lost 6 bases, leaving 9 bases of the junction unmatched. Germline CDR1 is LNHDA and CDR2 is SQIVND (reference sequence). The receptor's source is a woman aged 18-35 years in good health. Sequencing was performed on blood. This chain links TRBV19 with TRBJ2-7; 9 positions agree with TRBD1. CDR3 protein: CASRPRTGDGYEQYF. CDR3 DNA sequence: TGTGCCAGTAGGCCCAGGACAGGGGATGGCTACGAGCAGTACTTC.